One sample yielded the 21 T cell receptor beta chains listed below, sequenced in a study of molecular identifiers for immune sequencing clone quantification. TCRdb used MiXCR to reprocess the PCR reads, holding one entry per CDR3 protein. The table lists over 550,000 distinct CDR3 sequences, 25% of them singletons, with 0.7% to 0.95% in the top ten. Source material: naive CD8+ T cells from blood, with Jurkat cell RNA spiked in. Subset indicated: FACS-sorted CD8+CD4-CCR7+CD45RA+ naive T cells. Every receptor here comes from a human donor in good health. Some libraries in this study had Jurkat cell RNA spiked in.

The chain is built from TRBV2 and TRBJ2-7, with D perhaps being TRBD1 or TRBD2 (5 bases each). V dropped 4 bases and J dropped 7 bases, with 14 bases sitting between them. Germline CDR1 is SNHLY and CDR2 is FYNNEI. The CDR3 runs to 13 residues. For the CDR3, the DNA is TGTGCCAGCAGTGTGGGACCGGGCGGGGAGCAGTACTTC. Translation: CASSVGPGGEQYF.

To note about this clonotype: A read error is possible here, since a much larger clone lies one base away. V and J are TRBV30 and TRBJ2-7; D gene uncertain. Germline CDR1 GTSNPN, CDR2 SVGIG (reference sequence). This CDR3 has 11 amino acids. In nucleotides, the CDR3 is TGTGGCTGGCAGAAAGCATTAGAGCAGTACTTC. This translates into CGWQKALEQYF.

This clonotype was detected only once. This CDR3 reads CASSTGDISYEQYF. The DNA of the CDR3 is TGTGCCAGCAGTACGGGGGACATTTCCTACGAGCAGTACTTC. This chain uses TRBV12-3 or TRBV12-4 with TRBJ2-7; D could derive from TRBD1 or TRBD2 (6 bases each). V was cut by 5 bases and J by 1 base, with 12 bases left in between. There are 14 residues in the CDR3.

There are many counts of this clonotype. The chain uses TRBV5-1 and TRBJ2-7; possibly TRBD1 for D (6 bases). Per the germline V gene, CDR1 is SGHRS and CDR2 is YFSETQ. V gave up 2 bases and J gave up 5 bases, with 14 bases separating them. This CDR3 region has 14 residues. In DNA, the CDR3 is TGCGCCAGCAGCTTCACAGGGCTCCCCGACGAGCAGTACTTC. The encoded protein is CASSFTGLPDEQYF.

The chain joins TRBV16 to TRBJ1-2, with D possibly being TRBD1 (6 bases). Trimming removed 3 bases at V and 8 bases at J, with 19 bases between. The CDR3 has 15 amino acids. Germline V lookup: CDR1 KGHSY, CDR2 FQNENV. DNA for the CDR3: TGTGCCAGCAGCCAGCCCCCAGGGGCGGTAGGGGGCTACACCTTC. It is translated as CASSQPPGAVGGYTF.

This clonotype has ten or more counts. This rearrangement joins TRBV6-5 to TRBJ2-7; D possibly corresponds to TRBD1 (6 bases). In germline, CDR1 is MNHEY, CDR2 SVGAGI. V was trimmed by 0 bases and J by 5 bases, leaving 11 bases between them. This CDR3 has 14 amino acids. The CDR3: CASSYSMGAHEQYF. The CDR3 DNA reads as TGTGCCAGCAGTTACTCGATGGGGGCGCACGAGCAGTACTTC.

Points on this clonotype: A read error may be the cause here, since a much bigger clone is one base away. This chain links TRBV27 with TRBJ2-7; 7 bases line up with TRBD1. CDR1 MNHEY and CDR2 SMNVEV come from the germline V gene (reference sequence). CDR3 length: 13 amino acids. CDR3 residues: CVSSLGTATEQYF. CDR3 coding DNA: TGTGTCAGCAGTTTGGGGACAGCCACCGAGCAGTACTTC.

This clonotype showed up many times. The chain links TRBV20-1 to TRBJ2-2; 7 positions agree with TRBD1. Trimming took 0 bases from V and 1 from J; bases not matched to a gene: 5. Germline CDR1 reads DFQATT; CDR2 reads SNEGSKA (reference sequence). This CDR3 has 16 amino acids. For the CDR3, the DNA is TGCAGTGCTAGAGATAAGACAGGGAAGAACACCGGGGAGCTGTTTTTT. Its translation is CSARDKTGKNTGELFF.

Many counts were recorded for this clonotype. The chain couples TRBV30 to TRBJ2-3; D perhaps matches TRBD1 (6 bases). This CDR3 region has 12 residues. Germline-derived CDR1 and CDR2 are GTSNPN and SVGIG (reference sequence). Deletions cut 3 bases from V and 5 bases from J, with 9 bases between. CDR3 sequence: CAWRDRIDTQYF. Written as DNA, the CDR3 is TGTGCCTGGAGGGACAGAATAGATACGCAGTATTTT. Full variable domain (outside the CDR3, taken from reference TRBV30 and TRBJ2-3): SQTIHQWPATLVQPVGSPLSLECTVEGTSNPNLYWYRQAAGRGLQLLFYSVGIGQISSEVPQNLSASRPQDRQFILSSKKLLLSDSGFYLCAWRDRIDTQYFGPGTRLTVL.

The chain employs TRBV24-1 and TRBJ1-2, with 11 bases that match TRBD1. Trimming took 1 base from V and 5 from J; bases not matched to a gene: 14. Germline values: CDR1 KGHDR, CDR2 SFDVKD. The CDR3 is 19 residues long. CDR3 DNA: TGTGCCACCAGTGATTTAAGCCCCAACCGGGACAGGGGGGAGTATGGCTACACCTTC. Translation: CATSDLSPNRDRGEYGYTF.

On this clonotype: This may come from a read error, since a much larger clone is one base off. The gene calls are TRBV19 and TRBJ2-7; TRBD2 agrees at 9 bases. The V gene's germline CDR1 is LNHDA and CDR2 SQIVND (reference sequence). The V segment lost 3 bases and the J segment 0 bases; nucleotides outside the gene matches: 3. The CDR3 loop spans 15 amino acids. CDR3 region: CASSITSGRSYEQYF. For the CDR3, the DNA is TGTGCCAGTAGTATTACTAGCGGGCGCTCCTACGAGCAGTACTTC.

There are many counts of this clonotype. The chain joins TRBV5-6 to TRBJ2-3, with D uncertain. The CDR3 is 16 residues long. The germline V gene encodes CDR1 SGHDT and CDR2 YYEEEE. Between the trimmed V and J ends, which lost 0 bases and 5 bases, there was a span of 16 bases. The CDR3 DNA reads TGTGCCAGCAGCTTGGTGCCCTTCCGGCTTGGAGATACGCAGTATTTT. It codes for CASSLVPFRLGDTQYF.

This clonotype was picked up a small number of times. The chain uses TRBV5-6 and TRBJ2-2; TRBD2 is a possible D gene (6 bases). The CDR3 is 13 amino acids. Germline-derived CDR1 and CDR2 are SGHDT and YYEEEE. Trimming took off 3 bases at V and 7 bases at J, with 10 bases between the two ends. The CDR3 DNA reads as TGTGCCAGCAGCTGGGAGGCTGTCGGGGAGCTGTTTTTT. Translating it yields CASSWEAVGELFF. The full variable domain, its missing parts supplied by reference TRBV5-6 and TRBJ2-2, is DAGVTQSPTHLIKTRGQQVTLRCSPKSGHDTVSWYQQALGQGPQFIFQYYEEEERQRGNFPDRFSGHQFPNYSSELNVNALLLGDSALYLCASSWEAVGELFFGEGSRLTVL.

This clonotype was observed many times. The CDR3 sequence: CASKGGGTGSAKNIQYF. DNA for the CDR3: TGTGCCAGCAAAGGGGGGGGGACAGGGTCGGCCAAAAACATTCAGTACTTC. The rearrangement links TRBV13 to TRBJ2-4, with 9 positions matching TRBD1. The junction had 11 bases not matched to a gene; V was cut back by 7 bases and J by 1 base. CDR3 length: 17 residues. The germline CDR1 and CDR2 sequences are PRHDT and FYEKMQ (reference sequence).

With regard to this clonotype: This could be a read error, since a much larger clone is one nucleotide away. Here the CDR3 reads CASSLAKANTEAFF. DNA for the CDR3: TGTGCCAGCAGTTTAGCGAAAGCGAACACTGAAGCTTTCTTT. The J gene is TRBJ1-1, the V gene TRBV27; D gene unclear. This CDR3 contains 14 residues. Germline-derived CDR1 and CDR2 are MNHEY and SMNVEV (reference sequence). Trimming pared 2 bases from V and 1 base from J, leaving 8 bases between.

This sequence joins TRBV19 and TRBJ1-2; 10 nucleotides line up with TRBD1. From germline, CDR1 is LNHDA and CDR2 SQIVND (reference sequence). V dropped 3 bases and J dropped 7; count of bases not matched to a gene: 14. The CDR3 contains 17 residues. The CDR3 region is CASSISSRGQGNFGYTF. DNA for the CDR3: TGTGCCAGTAGTATCAGCTCCCGGGGACAGGGGAATTTTGGCTACACCTTC.

In its sample, this clonotype was seen many times. The chain employs TRBV5-4 and TRBJ1-2; D remains ambiguous. The CDR3 is 12 amino acids. Trimming shortened V by 1 base and J by 5 bases, and 6 bases separated the two germline ends. Germline lookup yields CDR1 SGHNT and CDR2 YYREEE (reference sequence). CDR3 residues: CASSLSLYGYTF. CDR3 bases: TGTGCCAGCAGCTTGTCCTTGTATGGCTACACCTTC.

This clonotype was observed many times. V and J are TRBV19 and TRBJ1-1; 8 bases map to TRBD1. V was pared by 1 base and J by 5 bases, with 6 bases of the junction left unmatched. Germline CDR1 reads LNHDA; CDR2 reads SQIVND (reference sequence). The CDR3 loop spans 15 amino acids. The CDR3 spells CASSIGDRGYTEAFF. DNA of the CDR3: TGTGCCAGTAGTATAGGCGACAGGGGTTATACTGAAGCTTTCTTT.

The chain links TRBV12-5 to TRBJ2-3, with 8 bases that match TRBD2. Germline-derived CDR1 and CDR2 are LGHNT and FRNRAP. The length of the CDR3 is 14 residues. V trimming: 4 bases; J trimming: 0 bases; junction bases outside the gene matches: 0. Here the CDR3 reads CASGSSGSTDTQYF. In nucleotides, the CDR3 is TGTGCTAGTGGTTCTAGCGGGAGCACAGATACGCAGTATTTT.

The gene calls are TRBV20-1 and TRBJ1-1; tentative D call: TRBD1 (6 bases). Germline V gives CDR1 DFQATT, CDR2 SNEGSKA (reference sequence). The V gene lost 6 bases and the J gene lost 2 bases, with 16 bases spanning the gap. This CDR3 spans 14 amino acids. The CDR3 sequence: CSARGGVINTEAFF. The CDR3 region has the DNA TGCAGTGCCAGGGGTGGGGTGATAAACACTGAAGCTTTCTTT.

On this clonotype: No conserved phenylalanine or tryptophan ends this CDR3, so it is likely a read error. This sequence joins TRBV27 and TRBJ1-2; D possibly corresponds to TRBD1 (5 bases). The CDR3 consists of 12 residues. V was pared by 7 bases and J by 7 bases, with 13 bases between. Per germline, CDR1 MNHEY and CDR2 SMNVEV (reference sequence). CDR3 protein: CASNTKGFGYTI. CDR3 nucleotide sequence: TGTGCCAGCAATACAAAGGGGTTTGGCTACACCATC.